The next 7 T cell receptor beta chains were all read from a single sample in a study of cytomegalovirus exposure and HLA in healthy donors. Primers for the PCR totalled 60 Vbeta and 13 Jbeta. Repertoires were generated with immunoSEQ multiplex PCR, while TCRdb's copy carries only in-frame clones and drops some. The sample has about 160,000 clones; roughly 80% are singletons. Sequences were obtained from PBMCs. The receptors were sampled from a female donor in good health and CMV-seronegative.

This clone appeared a single time. This sequence joins TRBV6-5 and TRBJ2-7; TRBD2 aligns across 7 bases. The CDR3 has 12 amino acids. In germline, CDR1 is MNHEY, CDR2 SVGAGI. V lost 6 bases, J lost 5 bases, and 4 bases stayed unmatched. The CDR3 region is CASRGTKNEQYF. Here the CDR3 DNA reads TGTGCCAGCAGAGGGACTAAAAACGAGCAGTACTTC.

The rearrangement links TRBV5-1 to TRBJ2-6; D gene uncertain. Between the trimmed V and J ends, which lost 3 bases and 0 bases, there was a span of 13 bases. Germline CDR1 and CDR2: SGHRS and YFSETQ. The CDR3 consists of 17 residues. Here the CDR3 DNA reads TGCGCCAGCAGCTCTCAAATGACTGCCTCTGGGGCCAACGTCCTGACTTTC. Its protein product is CASSSQMTASGANVLTF.

This chain joins TRBV4-1 and TRBJ1-3; D not certain. Germline V gene data show CDR1 as MGHRA and CDR2 as YSYEKL. There are 16 residues in the CDR3. The V end was cut by 1 base, the J end by 3 bases, with 13 bases between. CDR3 nucleotides: TGCGCCAGCAGCCAAGTGTCACCCTATGATGGAAACACCATATATTTT. Its protein is CASSQVSPYDGNTIYF.

The V call is TRBV23-1, the J call TRBJ1-5; no definite D call. TRBV23-1 is an open reading frame, and its role is uncertain. The CDR3 is made up of 18 amino acids. Trimming removed 2 bases at V and 4 bases at J, with 21 bases between. The CDR3 nucleotides are TGCGCCAGCAGTCAACCCCGAGGCAGGAGGAATAGGAATCAGCCCCAGCATTTT. It is translated as CASSQPRGRRNRNQPQHF.

This chain uses TRBV19 with TRBJ2-1; tentatively, D is TRBD1 (6 bases). Trimming stripped 5 bases from V and 8 bases from J, with 19 bases between. CDR1 is LNHDA, CDR2 SQIVND, per germline (reference sequence). This CDR3 contains 15 residues. The DNA for the CDR3 is TGTGCCAGTAGTCAGGGGCTTACTAGGTCCGATGAGCAGTTCTTC. Translation gives CASSQGLTRSDEQFF.

This clone was seen just once. This chain links TRBV30 with TRBJ1-3; no reliable D call. The V end was cut by 5 bases, the J end by 0 bases, with 8 bases between. From germline, CDR1 is GTSNPN and CDR2 SVGIG (reference sequence). The CDR3 sequence is 13 residues long. The CDR3 is CAWCPGSGNTIYF. CDR3 DNA sequence: TGTGCCTGGTGCCCGGGCTCTGGAAACACCATATATTTT.

This rearrangement joins TRBV5-4 to TRBJ2-3; the D is unclear. Germline values: CDR1 SGHNT, CDR2 YYREEE (reference sequence). The V and J ends lost 7 bases and 2 bases respectively, with 5 bases between them. The CDR3 is 11 residues long. CDR3 loop: CASQITDTQYF. The CDR3 nucleotides are TGTGCCAGCCAAATCACAGATACGCAGTATTTT.